This paragraph covers one T cell receptor beta chain sequence. This entry belongs to a study of shared clonotypes between healthy human individuals. Assay runs were performed at deep level. The genomic DNA of each subset was split evenly across several immunoSEQ plates. Sequenced by immunoSEQ multiplex PCR; TCRdb stores in-frame clones only, minus some. Of 400,000 to 550,000 clones listed, around three quarters were seen once; the top ten hold about 12%. The receptor was isolated from a woman in her forties in good health. Some clones in this sample may be carry-over from other donors' samples. The sample consisted of PBMCs.

CDR3 nucleotides: TGTGCCAGAAGCTTTAACGGGACCCAAGAGACCCAGTACTTC. Protein sequence: CARSFNGTQETQYF. V usage is TRBV5-3 and J usage is TRBJ2-5; D could derive from TRBD1 or TRBD2 (5 bases each). Being an ORF, TRBV5-3 has a function that is uncertain. The CDR3 totals 14 residues. The V end was cut by 2 bases, the J end by 1 base, with 9 bases between.